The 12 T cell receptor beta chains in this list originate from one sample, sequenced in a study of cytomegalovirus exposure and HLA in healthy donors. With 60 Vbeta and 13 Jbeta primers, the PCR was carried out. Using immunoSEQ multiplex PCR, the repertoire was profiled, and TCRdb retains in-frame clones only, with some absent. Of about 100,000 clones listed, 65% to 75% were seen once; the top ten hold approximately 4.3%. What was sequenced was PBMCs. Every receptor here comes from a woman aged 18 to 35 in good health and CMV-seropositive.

Written as DNA, the CDR3 is TGTGCCAGCAGCTTCGACCCCCAGGGATACTACGAGCAGTACTTC. Amino acids: CASSFDPQGYYEQYF. The genes are TRBV7-2 and TRBJ2-7; tentative D call: TRBD1 (5 bases). Germline V lookup: CDR1 SGHTA, CDR2 FQGNSA. The CDR3 totals 15 residues. V was trimmed by 3 bases and J by 3 bases, leaving 15 bases between them.

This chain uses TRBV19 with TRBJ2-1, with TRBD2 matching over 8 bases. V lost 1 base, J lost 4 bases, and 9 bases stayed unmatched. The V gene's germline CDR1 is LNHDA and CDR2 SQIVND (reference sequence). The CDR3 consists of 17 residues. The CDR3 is CASSIGGSSGAYNEQFF. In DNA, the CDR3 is TGTGCCAGTAGTATAGGAGGGAGTAGCGGGGCATACAATGAGCAGTTCTTC. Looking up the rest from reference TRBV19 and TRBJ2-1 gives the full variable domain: DGGITQSPKYLFRKEGQNVTLSCEQNLNHDAMYWYRQDPGQGLRLIYYSQIVNDFQKGDIAEGYSVSREKKESFPLTVTSAQKNPTAFYLCASSIGGSSGAYNEQFFGPGTRLTVL.

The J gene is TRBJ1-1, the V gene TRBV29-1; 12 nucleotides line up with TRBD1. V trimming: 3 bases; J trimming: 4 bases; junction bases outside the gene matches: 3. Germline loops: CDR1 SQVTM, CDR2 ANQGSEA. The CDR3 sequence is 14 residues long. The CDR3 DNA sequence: TGCAGCGTTGAGGGGACAGGGGGCGTCACTGAAGCTTTCTTT. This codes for CSVEGTGGVTEAFF. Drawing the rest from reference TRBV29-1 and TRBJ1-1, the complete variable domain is SAVISQKPSRDICQRGTSLTIQCQVDSQVTMMFWYRQQPGQSLTLIATANQGSEATYESGFVIDKFPISRPNLTFSTLTVSNMSPEDSSIYLCSVEGTGGVTEAFFGQGTRLTVV.

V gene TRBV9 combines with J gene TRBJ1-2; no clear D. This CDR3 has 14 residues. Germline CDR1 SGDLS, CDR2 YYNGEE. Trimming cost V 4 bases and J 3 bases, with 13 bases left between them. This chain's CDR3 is CASSPREDYYGYTF. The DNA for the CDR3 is TGTGCCAGCAGCCCCCGGGAGGACTACTATGGCTACACCTTC.

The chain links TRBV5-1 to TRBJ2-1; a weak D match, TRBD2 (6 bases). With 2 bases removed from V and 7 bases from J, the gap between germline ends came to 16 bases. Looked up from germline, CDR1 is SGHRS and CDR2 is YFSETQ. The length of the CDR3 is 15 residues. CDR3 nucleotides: TGCGCCAGCAGCTTCTTGGGACTTGCCCCAAATGAGCAGTTCTTC. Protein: CASSFLGLAPNEQFF.

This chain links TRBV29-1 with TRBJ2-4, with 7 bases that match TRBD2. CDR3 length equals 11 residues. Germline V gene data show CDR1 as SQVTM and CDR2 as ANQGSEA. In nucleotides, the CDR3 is TGCACGGGGGGAGAAGGGAACATTCAGTACTTC. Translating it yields CTGGEGNIQYF.

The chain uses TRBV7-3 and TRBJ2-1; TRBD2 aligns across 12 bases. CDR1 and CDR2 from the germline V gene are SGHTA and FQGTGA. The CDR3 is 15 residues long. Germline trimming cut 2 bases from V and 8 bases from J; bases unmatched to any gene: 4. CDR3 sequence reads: CASSLLAGGPHEQFF. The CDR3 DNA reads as TGTGCCAGCAGCTTACTAGCGGGAGGGCCCCATGAGCAGTTCTTC.

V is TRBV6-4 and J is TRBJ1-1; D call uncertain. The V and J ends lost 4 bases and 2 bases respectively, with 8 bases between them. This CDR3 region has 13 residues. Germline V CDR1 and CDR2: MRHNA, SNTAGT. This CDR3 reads CASSVLLNTEAFF. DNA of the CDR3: TGTGCCAGCAGTGTCCTCCTCAACACTGAAGCTTTCTTT.

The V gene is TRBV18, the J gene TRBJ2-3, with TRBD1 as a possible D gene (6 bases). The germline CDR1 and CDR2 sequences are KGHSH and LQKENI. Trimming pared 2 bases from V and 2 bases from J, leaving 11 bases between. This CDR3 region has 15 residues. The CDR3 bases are TGTGCCAGCTCACCAGTGCAGGGGATCACAGATACGCAGTATTTT. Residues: CASSPVQGITDTQYF.

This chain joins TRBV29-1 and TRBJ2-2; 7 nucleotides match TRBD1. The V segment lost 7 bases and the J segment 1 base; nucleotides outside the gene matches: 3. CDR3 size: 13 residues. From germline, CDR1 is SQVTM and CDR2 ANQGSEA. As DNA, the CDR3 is TGCAGCGCCGACAGGGTGAACACCGGGGAGCTGTTTTTT. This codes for CSADRVNTGELFF.

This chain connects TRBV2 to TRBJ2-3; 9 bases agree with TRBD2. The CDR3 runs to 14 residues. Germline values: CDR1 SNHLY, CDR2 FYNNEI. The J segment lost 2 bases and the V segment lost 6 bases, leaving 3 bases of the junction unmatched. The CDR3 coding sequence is TGTGCCAGCAGGGCGGGAGGGCCCACAGATACGCAGTATTTT. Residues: CASRAGGPTDTQYF.

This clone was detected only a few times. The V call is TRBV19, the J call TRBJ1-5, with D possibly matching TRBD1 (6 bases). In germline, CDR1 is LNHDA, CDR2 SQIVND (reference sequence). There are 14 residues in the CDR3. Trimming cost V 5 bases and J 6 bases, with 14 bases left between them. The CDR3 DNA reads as TGTGCCAGTAGTGGGGACATCTCCTTTCAGCCCCAGCATTTT. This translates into CASSGDISFQPQHF.